The 5 T cell receptor beta chains presented below share a single source sample, sequenced in a study of CD8+ T cells in alopecia areata. cDNA prepared by RNA extraction and subsequent reverse transcription served as the template for sequencing. Assay used: immunoSEQ multiplex PCR; TCRdb lists only in-frame clones, some missing. The sample has around 250,000 clones, about two thirds seen once. Sample: CD4+ T cells sorted from blood, taken at week 0. Source of these receptors: a human donor with alopecia areata.

V usage is TRBV29-1 and J usage is TRBJ1-1; D perhaps matches TRBD1 (6 bases). The CDR3 length is 12 residues. Trimming left V 3 bases short and J 5 bases short, with 10 bases between. Germline CDR1 SQVTM, CDR2 ANQGSEA. The CDR3 sequence: CSVEGTSTEAFF. CDR3 DNA sequence: TGCAGCGTTGAGGGGACATCAACTGAAGCTTTCTTT.

This clone was seen only a few times. The CDR3 region is CASSETWIGNSPLHF. The CDR3 coding sequence is TGCGCCAGCAGCGAAACCTGGATAGGGAATTCACCCCTCCACTTT. The genes are TRBV5-1 and TRBJ1-6; the D is unclear. The ends were cut back, 4 bases at V and 7 bases at J, with 15 bases in the middle. In germline, CDR1 is SGHRS, CDR2 YFSETQ. The CDR3 is 15 residues long.

This clone appeared a few times. The V call is TRBV2, the J call TRBJ2-1; 7 bases are shared with TRBD2. J was trimmed by 4 bases and V by 7 bases; bases with no gene match: 13. Germline V lookup: CDR1 SNHLY, CDR2 FYNNEI. CDR3 length: 16 amino acids. The CDR3 nucleotides read TGTGCCAGCACCGAAGTAGGCGGGGGACGGTACAATGAGCAGTTCTTC. Translated: CASTEVGGGRYNEQFF.

This chain links TRBV9 with TRBJ2-1, with D unclear. Germline V gene sequence: CDR1 SGDLS, CDR2 YYNGEE. The V gene lost 4 bases and the J gene lost 6 bases, with 11 bases spanning the gap. The CDR3 is made up of 13 amino acids. The DNA for the CDR3 is TGTGCCAGCAGCCCCCACCCGGTCAATGAGCAGTTCTTC. Translated, it gives CASSPHPVNEQFF.

The V call is TRBV15, the J call TRBJ2-4, with 8 bases aligning to TRBD2. Unmatched junction bases numbered 14, after V lost 1 base and J lost 3 bases. The CDR3 covers 19 residues. Looked up from germline, CDR1 is LNHNV and CDR2 is YYDKDF (reference sequence). The CDR3, as DNA: TGTGCCACCAGCAGAGCTTGGGAGCGGGGGCGGGGGGTCAAAAACATTCAGTACTTC. Encoded protein: CATSRAWERGRGVKNIQYF.